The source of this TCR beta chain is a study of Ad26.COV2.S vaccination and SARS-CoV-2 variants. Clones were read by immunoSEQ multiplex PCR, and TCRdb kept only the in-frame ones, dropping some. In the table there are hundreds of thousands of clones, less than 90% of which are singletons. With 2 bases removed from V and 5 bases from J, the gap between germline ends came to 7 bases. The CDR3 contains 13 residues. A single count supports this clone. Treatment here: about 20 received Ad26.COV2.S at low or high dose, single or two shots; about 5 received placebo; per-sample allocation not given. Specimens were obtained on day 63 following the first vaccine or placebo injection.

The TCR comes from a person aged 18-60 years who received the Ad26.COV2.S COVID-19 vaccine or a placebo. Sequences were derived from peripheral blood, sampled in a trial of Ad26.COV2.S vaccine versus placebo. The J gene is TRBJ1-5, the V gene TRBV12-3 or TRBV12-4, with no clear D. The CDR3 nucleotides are TGTGCCAGCAGTTTATGGGAGGATCAGCCCCAGCATTTT. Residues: CASSLWEDQPQHF.